A single T cell receptor (beta chain) is shown here with its context. Its antigen is not known. The sample belongs to a study of cytomegalovirus exposure and HLA in healthy donors. General study findings and limits: Relative to equally common others, HLA-associated TCR beta chains showed greater clonal expansion in a later analysis. Sequences of the TCR beta chain were said to predict the HLA-A and HLA-B alleles of most subjects accurately. In vitro work confirmed that a few CMV-associated chains recognize CMV antigens. Indistinguishable V segments such as TRBV6-2 and TRBV6-3 were excluded.

The PCR was carried out with 60 Vbeta primers and 13 Jbeta primers. TCRdb keeps only in-frame clones here, not all; method: immunoSEQ multiplex PCR. Of about 82,000 clones in the sample, around three fifths are singletons; the top ten hold approximately 16%. Per germline, CDR1 MNHNS and CDR2 SASEGT. This CDR3 has 15 residues. V shed 7 bases and J 7 bases; nucleotides not matched to a gene: 8. The clonotype originates from a woman between 40 and 50 years old in good health and CMV-seropositive. The source material was PBMCs. The chain couples TRBV6-1 to TRBJ1-5, with 12 bases aligning to TRBD1. The CDR3 here is CASTGTGGSEQPQHF. In DNA, the CDR3 is TGTGCCAGCACCGGGACAGGGGGCTCCGAACAGCCCCAGCATTTT.